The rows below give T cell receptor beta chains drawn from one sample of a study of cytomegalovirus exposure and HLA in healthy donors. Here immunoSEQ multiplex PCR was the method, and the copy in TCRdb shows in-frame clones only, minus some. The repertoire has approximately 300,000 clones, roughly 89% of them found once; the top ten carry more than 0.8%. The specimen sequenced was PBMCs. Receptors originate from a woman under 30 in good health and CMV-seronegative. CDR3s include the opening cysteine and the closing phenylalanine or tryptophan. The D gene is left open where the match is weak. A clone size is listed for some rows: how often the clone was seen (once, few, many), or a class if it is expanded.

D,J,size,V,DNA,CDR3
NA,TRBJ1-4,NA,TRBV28,TGTGCCAGCAGTTTATCCAGACACCCCAGGGTTGAAAAACTGTTTTTT,CASSLSRHPRVEKLFF
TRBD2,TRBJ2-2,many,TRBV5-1,TGCGCCAGCAGCCCCCTTGGGACTAGTGGCGGGGAGCTGTTTTTT,CASSPLGTSGGELFF
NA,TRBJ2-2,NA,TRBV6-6,TGTGCCAGCAGTTCCTTTGAGGGTCTCAACACCGGGGAGCTGTTTTTT,CASSSFEGLNTGELFF
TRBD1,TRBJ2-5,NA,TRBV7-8,TGTGCCAGCAGCTTAGGCGCCTCGTACCGGGACAGGGCGCAGACCCAGTACTTC,CASSLGASYRDRAQTQYF
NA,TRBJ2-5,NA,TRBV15,TGTGCCACCAGCAGGAGGATTGGAGAGACCCAGTACTTC,CATSRRIGETQYF
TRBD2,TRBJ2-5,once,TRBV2,TGTGCCAGCAGTGAAGAATGGGGGGGACCCCAAGAGACCCAGTACTTC,CASSEEWGGPQETQYF
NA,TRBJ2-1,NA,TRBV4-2,TGTGCCAGCAGCCCAAGAGGAGGAACAGGGAGGGACAATGAGCAGTTCTTC,CASSPRGGTGRDNEQFF
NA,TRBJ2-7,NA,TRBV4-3,TGCGCCAGCAGCCAAGGGGGGGAATACGAGCAGTACTTC,CASSQGGEYEQYF
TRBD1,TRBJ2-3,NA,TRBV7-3,TGTGCCAGCAGCTTGAGGACAGGCAGTTCGTCAGATACGCAGTATTTT,CASSLRTGSSSDTQYF
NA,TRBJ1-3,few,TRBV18,TGTGCCAGCTCACCACTTGGTGGACAGATTAATGGAAACACCATATATTTT,CASSPLGGQINGNTIYF
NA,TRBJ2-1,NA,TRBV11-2,TGTGCCAGCAGCCTGGGGGGGGCGGGCGGAAGCTCCTACAATGAGCAGTTCTTC,CASSLGGAGGSSYNEQFF
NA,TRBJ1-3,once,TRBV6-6,TGTGCCAGCAGCAACAGGGCTGGAAACACCATATATTTT,CASSNRAGNTIYF
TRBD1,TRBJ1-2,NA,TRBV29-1,TGCAGCGTTGACCCTTCTGGGACAGGGAACGGCGGCTACACCTTC,CSVDPSGTGNGGYTF
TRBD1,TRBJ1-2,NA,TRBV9,TGTGCCAGCAGCGGGGGACAGGGCGACGTCTATGGCTACACCTTC,CASSGGQGDVYGYTF
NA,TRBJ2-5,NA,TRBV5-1,TGCGCCAGCAGCTCAATTAGCGGAGGGGCGGGGGAGACCCAGTACTTC,CASSSISGGAGETQYF
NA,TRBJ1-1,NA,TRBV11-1,TGTGCCAGCAGCCTGCAAGCTGGCACTGAAGCTTTCTTT,CASSLQAGTEAFF
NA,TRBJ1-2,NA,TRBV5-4,TGTGCCAGCAGCTTTCGGGGTTATAGTGGCTACACCTTC,CASSFRGYSGYTF
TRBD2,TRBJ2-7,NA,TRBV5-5,TGTGCCAGCAGCTCCCCAGCGGGAGTTGGGCCCTACGAGCAGTACTTC,CASSSPAGVGPYEQYF
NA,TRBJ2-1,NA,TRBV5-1,TGCGCCAGCAGCTCCGGGACAAACCTCTACAATGAGCAGTTCTTC,CASSSGTNLYNEQFF
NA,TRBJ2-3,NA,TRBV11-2,TGTGCCAGCAGCCTCGGACAGCCGGCACGCACAGATACGCAGTATTTT,CASSLGQPARTDTQYF
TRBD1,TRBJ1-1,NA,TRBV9,TGTGCCAGCAGCGAGGGACAGGGGACTGAAGCTTTCTTT,CASSEGQGTEAFF
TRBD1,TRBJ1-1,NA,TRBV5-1,TGCGCCAGCAGCGGGACAGGGGGGAACACTGAAGCTTTCTTT,CASSGTGGNTEAFF
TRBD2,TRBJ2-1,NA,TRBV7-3,TGTGCCAGCAGCTTAACGGCGGGAGTGACCTACAATGAGCAGTTCTTC,CASSLTAGVTYNEQFF
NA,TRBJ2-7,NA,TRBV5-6,TGTGCCAGCAGCCCAACAGGTTCCTACGAGCAGTACTTC,CASSPTGSYEQYF
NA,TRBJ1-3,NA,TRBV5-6,TGTGCCAGCAGCTTATGGCAGGGGACGACGCCTTCTGGAAACACCATATATTTT,CASSLWQGTTPSGNTIYF